The sequence of this T cell receptor (beta chain) was determined in a study of shared T cell receptors in the human thymus. This CDR3 is built from 16 residues. Germline V gene lookup returns CDR1 MNHNY and CDR2 SVGAGI (reference sequence). V lost 7 bases to trimming and J lost 2 bases; unmatched junction nucleotides: 12. Repertoires were generated with immunoSEQ multiplex PCR, while TCRdb's copy carries only in-frame clones and drops some. The sample lists approximately 760,000 clones, 80% to 90% occurring once. These data also formed part of another study, on human thymus T cells. According to that study: Thymic and blood repertoires seemed to show skewed V and J gene use.

This chain links TRBV6-6 with TRBJ2-3, with 7 bases fitting TRBD1. Sequenced material: thymocytes. This clonotype originated in a girl under two years old with a congenital heart defect. The DNA of the CDR3 is TGTGCCAGCACCTCAACGCCGGGACAGCACACAGATACGCAGTATTTT. Its translation is CASTSTPGQHTDTQYF.